This T cell receptor (beta chain) was documented in a study of blood T cell repertoires in COVID-19. Study as a whole: Sites across the United States, Italy and Spain contributed samples from acute and convalescent COVID-19. The analysed material was cDNA or gDNA that came from T cells, B-cell-depleted T cells, or PBMCs.

In the original workflow: Amplified reference gene primers provided the basis for estimating nucleated cell counts. Profiling relied on immunoSEQ multiplex PCR, and the TCRdb table lists in-frame clones only, not all of them. V, J and clone size derive from that table, while D and trimming were established from the DNA sequence. Among about 190,000 clones listed, about 88% were seen once. Trimming removed 5 bases at V and 0 bases at J, with 11 bases between. CDR3 length: 15 amino acids. Germline-derived CDR1 and CDR2 are SEHNR and FQNEAQ (reference sequence). The chain uses TRBV7-9 and TRBJ1-5; D is uncertain. Source material: peripheral blood. This TCR came from a woman in her 30s with active or convalescent COVID-19. The CDR3 bases are TGTGCCAGCAGCCTCTCTCGGGATAGCAATCAGCCCCAGCATTTT. Translation gives CASSLSRDSNQPQHF.